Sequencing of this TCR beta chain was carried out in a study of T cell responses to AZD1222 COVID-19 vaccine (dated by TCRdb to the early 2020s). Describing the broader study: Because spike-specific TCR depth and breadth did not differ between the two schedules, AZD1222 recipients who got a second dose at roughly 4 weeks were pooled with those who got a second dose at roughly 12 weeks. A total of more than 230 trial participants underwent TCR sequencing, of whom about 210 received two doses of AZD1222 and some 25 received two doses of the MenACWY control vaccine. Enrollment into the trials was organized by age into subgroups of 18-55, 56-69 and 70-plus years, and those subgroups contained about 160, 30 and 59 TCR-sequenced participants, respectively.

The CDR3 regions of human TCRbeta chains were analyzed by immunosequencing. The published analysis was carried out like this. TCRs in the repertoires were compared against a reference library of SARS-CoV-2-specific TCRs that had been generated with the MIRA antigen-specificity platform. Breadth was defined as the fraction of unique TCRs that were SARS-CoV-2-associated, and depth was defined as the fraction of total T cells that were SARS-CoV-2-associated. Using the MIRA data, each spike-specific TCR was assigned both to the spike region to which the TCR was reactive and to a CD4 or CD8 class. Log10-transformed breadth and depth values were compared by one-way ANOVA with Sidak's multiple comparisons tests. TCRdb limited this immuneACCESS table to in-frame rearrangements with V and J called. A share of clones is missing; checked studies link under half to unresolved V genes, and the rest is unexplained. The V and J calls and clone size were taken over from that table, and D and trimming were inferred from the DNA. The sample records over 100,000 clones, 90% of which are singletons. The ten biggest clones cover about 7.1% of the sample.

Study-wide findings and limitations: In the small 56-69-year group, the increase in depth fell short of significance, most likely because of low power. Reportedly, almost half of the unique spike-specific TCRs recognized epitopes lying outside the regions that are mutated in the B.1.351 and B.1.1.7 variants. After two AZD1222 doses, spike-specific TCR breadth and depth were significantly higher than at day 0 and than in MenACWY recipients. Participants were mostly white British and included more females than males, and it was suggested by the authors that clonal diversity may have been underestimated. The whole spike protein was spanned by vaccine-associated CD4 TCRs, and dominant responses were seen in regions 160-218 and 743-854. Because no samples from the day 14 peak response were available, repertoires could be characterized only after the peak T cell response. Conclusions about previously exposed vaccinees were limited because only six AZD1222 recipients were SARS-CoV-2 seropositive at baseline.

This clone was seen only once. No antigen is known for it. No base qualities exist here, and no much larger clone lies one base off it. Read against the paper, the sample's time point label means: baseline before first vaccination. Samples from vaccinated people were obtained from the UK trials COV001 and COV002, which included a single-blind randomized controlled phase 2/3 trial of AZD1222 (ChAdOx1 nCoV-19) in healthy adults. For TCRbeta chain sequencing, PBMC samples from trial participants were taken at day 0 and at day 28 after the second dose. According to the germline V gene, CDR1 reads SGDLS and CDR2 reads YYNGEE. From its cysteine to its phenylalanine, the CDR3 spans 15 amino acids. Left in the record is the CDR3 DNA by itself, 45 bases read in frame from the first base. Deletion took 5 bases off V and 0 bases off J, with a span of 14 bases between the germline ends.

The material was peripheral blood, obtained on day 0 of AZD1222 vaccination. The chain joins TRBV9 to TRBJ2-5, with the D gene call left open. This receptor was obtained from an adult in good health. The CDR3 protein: CASSRSLVYQETQYF. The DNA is TGTGCCAGCAGTCGTAGCCTGGTGTACCAAGAGACCCAGTACTTC. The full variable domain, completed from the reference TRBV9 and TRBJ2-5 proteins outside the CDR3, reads DSGVTQTPKHLITATGQRVTLRCSPRSGDLSVYWYQQSLDQGLQFLIQYYNGEERAKGNILERFSAQQFPDLHSELNLSSLELGDSALYFCASSRSLVYQETQYFGPGTRLLVL.